This T cell receptor beta chain was identified in a study of T cell repertoires in cytomegalovirus infection. This clonotype was picked up a small number of times. Its antigen is unidentified. Study outcomes and limitations: HLA-C-restricted, CMV-specific TCR beta clonotypes were dominant ex vivo.

One entry per CDR3 protein results from TCRdb running MiXCR on the reads. The sample lists hundreds of thousands of distinct CDR3 sequences; 15% to 20% were seen once. The receptor was derived from a human donor in good health (CMV status not recorded). Some clones in this sample may be carry-over from other donors' samples. The source material was PBMCs.

DNA of the CDR3: TGCAGCGTTGCTCAACCGGAAGGCTACACCTTC. It specifies CSVAQPEGYTF. The V call is TRBV29-1, the J call TRBJ1-2; D is unclear. The V gene lost 4 bases and the J gene lost 8 bases, with 11 bases spanning the gap. CDR3 length: 11 residues. Looked up from germline, CDR1 is SQVTM and CDR2 is ANQGSEA.